The rows below give T cell receptor beta chains drawn from one sample of a study of early T cells in non-severe SARS-CoV-2 infection. TCRdb re-called the 5' RACE reads through MiXCR, storing one row per CDR3 protein. Of roughly 50,000 distinct CDR3 sequences listed, 4.5% to 7% are singletons. The sample was whole blood. These TCRs come from an adult who was a healthcare worker with PCR-confirmed SARS-CoV-2 infection or an uninfected control (not recorded which). Both conserved end residues are part of each CDR3. A D gene is named only where the DNA matches it firmly. Some rows have no size entry. The others give once, few or many, or a class for an expanded clone.

v_gene: TRBV10-2; abundance: few; j_gene: TRBJ1-5; d_gene: NA; CDR3nt: TGCGCCAGCAGCCTAAGGTCCGGGGGCTCTGGTCAGCCCCAGCATTTT; CDR3aa: CASSLRSGGSGQPQHF
v_gene: TRBV6-6; abundance: many; j_gene: TRBJ2-5; d_gene: NA; CDR3nt: TGTGCCAGCAGTTACGGGCAAGAGACCCAGTACTTC; CDR3aa: CASSYGQETQYF
v_gene: TRBV4-2; abundance: few; j_gene: TRBJ2-7; d_gene: NA; CDR3nt: TGTGCCAGCAGCCAAGATTTAAACTCACCCTCCTACGAGCAGTACTTC; CDR3aa: CASSQDLNSPSYEQYF
v_gene: TRBV12-3/TRBV12-4; abundance: NA; j_gene: TRBJ1-5; d_gene: NA; CDR3nt: TGTGCCAGCAGTCCCGGCCCGGGGGAATTCTCGCCCCAGCATTTT; CDR3aa: CASSPGPGEFSPQHF
v_gene: TRBV29-1; abundance: NA; j_gene: TRBJ1-6; d_gene: TRBD1; CDR3nt: TGCAGCGCAAGGACAGGGAATTCACCCCTCCACTTT; CDR3aa: CSARTGNSPLHF
v_gene: TRBV12-3/TRBV12-4; abundance: many; j_gene: TRBJ1-2; d_gene: NA; CDR3nt: TGTGCCAGCAGTCCCGCTGGGGGCTACACCTTC; CDR3aa: CASSPAGGYTF
v_gene: TRBV12-3/TRBV12-4; abundance: NA; j_gene: TRBJ1-1; d_gene: NA; CDR3nt: TGTGCCAGCAAAGATGGACAACCGAACACTGAAGCTTTCTTT; CDR3aa: CASKDGQPNTEAFF
v_gene: TRBV7-2; abundance: NA; j_gene: TRBJ2-5; d_gene: NA; CDR3nt: TGTGCCAGCAGCTTAGGGGGGAGCCAAGAGACCCAGTACTTC; CDR3aa: CASSLGGSQETQYF
v_gene: TRBV27; abundance: many; j_gene: TRBJ2-3; d_gene: NA; CDR3nt: TGTGCCAGCGTAGGGGGGGGCCGGGGAGATACGCAGTATTTT; CDR3aa: CASVGGGRGDTQYF
v_gene: TRBV5-5; abundance: NA; j_gene: TRBJ2-7; d_gene: TRBD1; CDR3nt: TGTGCCAGCAGCTCCTTACCCCGGGACAGCGGCGAGCAGTACTTC; CDR3aa: CASSSLPRDSGEQYF
v_gene: TRBV6-5; abundance: many; j_gene: TRBJ2-7; d_gene: NA; CDR3nt: TGTGCCACTATACTAGGGGAGCAGTACTTC; CDR3aa: CATILGEQYF
v_gene: TRBV19; abundance: many; j_gene: TRBJ2-3; d_gene: NA; CDR3nt: TGTGCCAGTAGTTTTGCCGGGGCCCTTATAGATACGCAGTATTTT; CDR3aa: CASSFAGALIDTQYF
v_gene: TRBV5-1; abundance: NA; j_gene: TRBJ2-1; d_gene: TRBD2; CDR3nt: TGCGCCAGCAGCTTGGTGGGGCTAGCGGGAGGGCCGGGATCCTACAATGAGCAGTTCTTC; CDR3aa: CASSLVGLAGGPGSYNEQFF
v_gene: TRBV6-5; abundance: NA; j_gene: TRBJ2-1; d_gene: TRBD2; CDR3nt: TGTGCCAGCACCTGGAGCGGGGGATACAATGAGCAGTTCTTC; CDR3aa: CASTWSGGYNEQFF
v_gene: TRBV6-5; abundance: many; j_gene: TRBJ2-1; d_gene: NA; CDR3nt: TGTGCCAGCAGTCTCCGCACGGTAGGGTACAATGAGCAGTTCTTC; CDR3aa: CASSLRTVGYNEQFF
v_gene: TRBV7-9; abundance: few; j_gene: TRBJ2-3; d_gene: TRBD1; CDR3nt: TGTGCCAGCAGCTACCGGGACAGGGGGCGCACAGATACGCAGTATTTT; CDR3aa: CASSYRDRGRTDTQYF
v_gene: TRBV5-6; abundance: many; j_gene: TRBJ1-5; d_gene: NA; CDR3nt: TGTGCCAGCAGTTGGGACCGAAGACAGCCCCAGCATTTT; CDR3aa: CASSWDRRQPQHF
v_gene: TRBV11-2; abundance: many; j_gene: TRBJ2-1; d_gene: TRBD1; CDR3nt: TGTGCCAGCAGCCTACCGGGACAGGGGAGCAATGAGCAGTTCTTC; CDR3aa: CASSLPGQGSNEQFF
v_gene: TRBV6-4; abundance: few; j_gene: TRBJ2-2; d_gene: TRBD2; CDR3nt: TGTGCCAGCAGTGACGGTATTAGCGGGAGGCCGCACGGGGAGCTGTTTTTT; CDR3aa: CASSDGISGRPHGELFF
v_gene: TRBV24-1; abundance: many; j_gene: TRBJ2-1; d_gene: NA; CDR3nt: TGTGCCACCAGTGCCAATGTCCCTACTAACAATGAGCAGTTCTTC; CDR3aa: CATSANVPTNNEQFF
v_gene: TRBV7-9; abundance: NA; j_gene: TRBJ1-5; d_gene: NA; CDR3nt: TGTGCCAGCAGCTCCGACAGGTTGGACCAGCATTTT; CDR3aa: CASSSDRLDQHF
v_gene: TRBV6-5; abundance: few; j_gene: TRBJ2-5; d_gene: TRBD1; CDR3nt: TGTGCCATCGCCAGGGGGCCTTGGGAGACCCAGTACTTC; CDR3aa: CAIARGPWETQYF
v_gene: TRBV12-3/TRBV12-4; abundance: NA; j_gene: TRBJ1-6; d_gene: NA; CDR3nt: TGTGCCAGCAGTTTCGGGGTAGGAGCTTCACCCCTCCACTTT; CDR3aa: CASSFGVGASPLHF
v_gene: TRBV10-3; abundance: many; j_gene: TRBJ2-7; d_gene: NA; CDR3nt: TGTGCCATCAGTGAGGCGGCAGGGGGAGGAAAGGAGTACTTC; CDR3aa: CAISEAAGGGKEYF
v_gene: TRBV5-1; abundance: many; j_gene: TRBJ1-1; d_gene: NA; CDR3nt: TGCGCCAGCCTTCTGATAACAGGGACTGCTAACACTGAAGCTTTCTTT; CDR3aa: CASLLITGTANTEAFF
v_gene: TRBV5-1; abundance: few; j_gene: TRBJ2-2; d_gene: NA; CDR3nt: TGCGCCAGCCAGTACACCGGGGAGCTGTTTTTT; CDR3aa: CASQYTGELFF
v_gene: TRBV5-1; abundance: NA; j_gene: TRBJ2-1; d_gene: NA; CDR3nt: TGCGCCAGCAGCTTGGCCCACGGGGGAAATGAGCAGTTCTTC; CDR3aa: CASSLAHGGNEQFF
v_gene: TRBV11-2; abundance: many; j_gene: TRBJ2-3; d_gene: TRBD2; CDR3nt: TGTGCCAGCAGCCCTCTAGCGGGATACACAGATACGCAGTATTTT; CDR3aa: CASSPLAGYTDTQYF
v_gene: TRBV7-9; abundance: NA; j_gene: TRBJ1-1; d_gene: NA; CDR3nt: TGTGCCAGCAGCTTTACGGGGCTTTTCTTAGCTTTCTTT; CDR3aa: CASSFTGLFLAFF
v_gene: TRBV30; abundance: NA; j_gene: TRBJ1-3; d_gene: NA; CDR3nt: TGTGCCTGGAGAGCCGGGTTCTCTGGAAACACCATATATTTT; CDR3aa: CAWRAGFSGNTIYF
v_gene: TRBV5-1; abundance: many; j_gene: TRBJ2-5; d_gene: NA; CDR3nt: TGCGCCAGCAGGGCCGGAGAGACCCAGTACTTC; CDR3aa: CASRAGETQYF
v_gene: TRBV11-2; abundance: many; j_gene: TRBJ2-5; d_gene: NA; CDR3nt: TGTGCCAGCAGCTTCGGCAGAGTCCAAGAGACCCAGTACTTC; CDR3aa: CASSFGRVQETQYF
v_gene: TRBV3-1; abundance: many; j_gene: TRBJ1-1; d_gene: NA; CDR3nt: TGTGCCACCGGGACTAACACTGAAGCTTTCTTT; CDR3aa: CATGTNTEAFF
v_gene: TRBV5-1; abundance: many; j_gene: TRBJ2-7; d_gene: TRBD1; CDR3nt: TGCGCCAGCAGCTTGGGAGATGGAGGACAGGGAGTCGAGCAGTACTTC; CDR3aa: CASSLGDGGQGVEQYF
v_gene: TRBV30; abundance: many; j_gene: TRBJ2-1; d_gene: TRBD1; CDR3nt: TGTGCCTGGATCGGAGACAGGGGTCCCTACAATGAGCAGTTCTTC; CDR3aa: CAWIGDRGPYNEQFF
v_gene: TRBV7-2; abundance: NA; j_gene: TRBJ1-4; d_gene: TRBD1; CDR3nt: TGTGCCAGCAGCCCGGGACAGGGCCATGCAACTAATGAAAAACTGTTTTTT; CDR3aa: CASSPGQGHATNEKLFF
v_gene: TRBV20-1; abundance: many; j_gene: TRBJ1-2; d_gene: NA; CDR3nt: TGCAGTGCTCCCCGGGGCGAACTCAACTATGGCTACACCTTC; CDR3aa: CSAPRGELNYGYTF
v_gene: TRBV29-1; abundance: NA; j_gene: TRBJ2-1; d_gene: NA; CDR3nt: TGCAGCGTTGTCCCGTTTGTTACCTACAATGAGCAGTTCTTC; CDR3aa: CSVVPFVTYNEQFF
v_gene: TRBV5-1; abundance: many; j_gene: TRBJ1-1; d_gene: TRBD1; CDR3nt: TGCGCCAGCCAGTTGGACAGGGGGCTGGTTGAAGCTTTCTTT; CDR3aa: CASQLDRGLVEAFF
v_gene: TRBV19; abundance: many; j_gene: TRBJ1-5; d_gene: NA; CDR3nt: TGTGCCAGTAGTTTCCTTCTGCAGCCCCAGCATTTT; CDR3aa: CASSFLLQPQHF
v_gene: TRBV27; abundance: NA; j_gene: TRBJ2-3; d_gene: NA; CDR3nt: TGTGCCAGCAGTTTCGGACCTTCAGATACGCAGTATTTT; CDR3aa: CASSFGPSDTQYF
v_gene: TRBV12-3/TRBV12-4; abundance: few; j_gene: TRBJ1-5; d_gene: TRBD1; CDR3nt: TGTGCCAGCAGTTTATTATCGAGAGGGTTGGACAGGGGGACGGGTCAGCCCCAGCATTTT; CDR3aa: CASSLLSRGLDRGTGQPQHF
v_gene: TRBV7-9; abundance: many; j_gene: TRBJ1-3; d_gene: TRBD1; CDR3nt: TGTGCCAGCAGCCCCATGGACAGGGAAGGAAACACCATATATTTT; CDR3aa: CASSPMDREGNTIYF
v_gene: TRBV10-2; abundance: many; j_gene: TRBJ1-4; d_gene: NA; CDR3nt: TGCGCCAGCAGAGAGACGGACCTTAATGAAAAACTGTTTTTT; CDR3aa: CASRETDLNEKLFF
v_gene: TRBV10-3; abundance: NA; j_gene: TRBJ2-5; d_gene: NA; CDR3nt: TGTGCCACCGGCCATGGATCAGACGCTGAGACCCAGTACTTC; CDR3aa: CATGHGSDAETQYF